What follows describes a single T cell receptor (beta chain). There are many counts of this clonotype. The target of this receptor is not known. Within one base of it there is no much larger clone, and no base qualities were kept. The CDR3 has 14 amino acids, counting the end cysteine and phenylalanine. Just CDR3 DNA is preserved here, 42 bases in frame from base 1. A distance of 14 bases separates the germline ends of V and J, which lose 2 bases and 6 bases respectively. Looking up the germline V gene yields CDR1 KGHSH and CDR2 LQKENI. The source of the sample is a study of human T cells and chemical hapten exposure (TCRdb year 2021). In terms of the full investigation: For sensitization, 2% DPC in acetone was applied to a roughly 2 cm by roughly 2 cm area of upper inner arm skin. Nearly 30 alopecia patients provided blood for TCR sequencing at one to four time points (pre-sensitization, 2, 6 and 24 weeks). Patients additionally received weekly therapeutic DPC doses to the scalp throughout the roughly 24-week study period. Patch testing was performed on the upper back with Finn chambers containing 0.01% DPC, and the patch tests were scored after 6 days according to International Contact Dermatitis Research Group standards. Peripheral blood TCR repertoire changes were tracked in vivo in alopecia patients during primary and secondary sensitization to the hapten diphenylcyclopropenone (DPC). Libraries were pooled for sequencing, and per-sample TCR yields varied mainly because of small differences in library volumes within the pool. Blood samples were taken from patients before sensitization (week 0) and at 2, 6 and about 24 weeks after DPC sensitization. Each blood RNA sample was used to sequence both TCR alpha and TCR beta chains. The patient cohort, mostly female, included alopecia areata with under or over 50% scalp involvement, alopecia totalis and alopecia universalis. Study-wide conclusions, independent of this receptor: Expanded TCRs formed significantly more large CDR3 similarity clusters than pre-sensitization or healthy control sets, consistent with antigen-driven responses. Repeated subsampling changed both the strength of the expansion versus patch-test correlation and the threshold at which that correlation became significant. The number of PT1 expanded TCRs positively correlated with patch test score, significant at thresholds 8, 16 and 32 but not 4. Because every patient had alopecia, a presumed autoimmune disease, the patients' immune response might differ from that of healthy individuals. No change with DPC sensitization was found in the number of TCRs above 1 in 1000 frequency, and no evidence of global repertoire structure alterations was found.

Preparation of the library involved RACE. The sample was run on a NextSeq 500. Library preparation attached unique molecular identifiers to individual cDNA molecules for quantitative, reproducible TCR counting. As for the original processing: The median number of TCRs per sample was over 85,000, ranging from about 23,224 to 690,600. V, J and CDR3 annotation of the TCR reads was performed with the Decombinator software suite. To make PS versus PT1 abundance plots, every sample was subsampled to the same number of TCRs (28,000). Expanded TCRs were defined as absent before sensitization and observed at least eight times at the 2-week time point. The public reads were reanalyzed by TCRdb: fastp trimming at Q25, MiXCR alignment, in-frame beta chains only. Identical CDR3 proteins give one entry, which carries the most common genes and DNA. TCRdb, rather than the study authors, made the V and J calls. This sample comprises tens of thousands of distinct CDR3 sequences, about 9.3% of them detected only once. The top ten hold 25% to 35% of the sample.

Explained via the paper, the time point label denotes: pre-sensitization, week 0. The treatment or condition label on this specimen signifies: therapeutic diphenylcyclopropenone sensitization with weekly scalp DPC. Total RNA was extracted from unfractionated whole blood collected in Tempus Blood RNA tubes. At every patch-test visit, the blood draw took place before the patch test was put on. Patients were considered eligible if aged 18 to 70, diagnosed with alopecia and deemed suitable for DPC therapy, and patients were excluded if pregnant. Rearrangement joined TRBV18 to TRBJ2-7; a confident D gene designation cannot be given. The receptor was derived from a man over 45 with alopecia areata. Some clones in this sample may be carry-over from other donors' samples. Sequenced here: whole blood, sampled in connection with sensitization to the hapten diphenylcyclopropenone (DPC). Here is the DNA: TGTGCCAGCTCACCAGCGGAGATGTCGAGCGAGCAGTACTTC. It is translated as CASSPAEMSSEQYF.